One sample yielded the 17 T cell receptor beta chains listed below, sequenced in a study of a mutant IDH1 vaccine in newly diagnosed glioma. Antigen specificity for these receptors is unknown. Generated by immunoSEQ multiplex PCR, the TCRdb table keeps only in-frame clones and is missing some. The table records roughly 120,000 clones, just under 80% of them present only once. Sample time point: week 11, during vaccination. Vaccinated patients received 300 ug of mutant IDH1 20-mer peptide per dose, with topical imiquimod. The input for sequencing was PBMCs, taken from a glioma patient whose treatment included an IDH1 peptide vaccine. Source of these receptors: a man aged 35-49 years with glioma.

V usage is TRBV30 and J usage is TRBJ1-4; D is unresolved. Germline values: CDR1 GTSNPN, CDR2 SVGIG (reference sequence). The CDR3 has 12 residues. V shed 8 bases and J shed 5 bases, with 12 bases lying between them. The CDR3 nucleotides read TGTGCCGGACGGAGGTTAAATGAAAAACTGTTTTTT. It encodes CAGRRLNEKLFF.

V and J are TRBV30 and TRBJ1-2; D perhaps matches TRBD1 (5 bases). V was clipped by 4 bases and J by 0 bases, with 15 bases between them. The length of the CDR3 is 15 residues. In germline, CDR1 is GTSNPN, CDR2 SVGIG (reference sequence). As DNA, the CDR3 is TGTGCCTGGACCGCCGGGACCTCAGCTAACTATGGCTACACCTTC. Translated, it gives CAWTAGTSANYGYTF.

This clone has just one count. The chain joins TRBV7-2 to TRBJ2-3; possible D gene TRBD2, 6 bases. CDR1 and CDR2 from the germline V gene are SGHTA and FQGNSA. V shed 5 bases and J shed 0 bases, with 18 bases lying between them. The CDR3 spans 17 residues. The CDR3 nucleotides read TGTGCCAGCAGCGCGCGGGACTCTTTTATTAGCACAGATACGCAGTATTTT. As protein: CASSARDSFISTDTQYF.

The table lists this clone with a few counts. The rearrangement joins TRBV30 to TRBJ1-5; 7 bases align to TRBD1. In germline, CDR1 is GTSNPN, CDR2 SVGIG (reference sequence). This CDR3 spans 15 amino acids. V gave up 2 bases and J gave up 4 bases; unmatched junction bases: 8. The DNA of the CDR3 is TGTGCCTGGAGTCCCCGAGGGGGCTCAAATCAGCCCCAGCATTTT. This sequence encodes CAWSPRGGSNQPQHF.

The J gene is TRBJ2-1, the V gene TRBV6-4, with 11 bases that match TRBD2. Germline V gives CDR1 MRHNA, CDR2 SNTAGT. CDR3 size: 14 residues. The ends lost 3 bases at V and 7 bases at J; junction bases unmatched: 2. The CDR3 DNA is TGTGCCAGCAGTGAAGCTAGCGGGGGGAATGAGCAGTTCTTC. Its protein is CASSEASGGNEQFF.

The CDR3 here is CATRSGTDYNSPLHF. CDR3 nucleotides: TGTGCCACCAGATCCGGGACAGATTATAATTCACCCCTCCACTTT. This chain uses TRBV5-4 with TRBJ1-6, with 7 bases aligning to TRBD1. Germline lookup yields CDR1 SGHNT and CDR2 YYREEE (reference sequence). J was trimmed by 4 bases and V by 9 bases; bases with no gene match: 10. This CDR3 has 15 residues.

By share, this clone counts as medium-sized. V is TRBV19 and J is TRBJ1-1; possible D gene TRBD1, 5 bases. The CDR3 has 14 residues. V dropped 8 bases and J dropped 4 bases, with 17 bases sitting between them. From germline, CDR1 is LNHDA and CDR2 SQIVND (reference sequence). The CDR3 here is CASAAPGWTTEAFF. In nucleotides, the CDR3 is TGTGCCAGTGCGGCCCCAGGGTGGACCACTGAAGCTTTCTTT.

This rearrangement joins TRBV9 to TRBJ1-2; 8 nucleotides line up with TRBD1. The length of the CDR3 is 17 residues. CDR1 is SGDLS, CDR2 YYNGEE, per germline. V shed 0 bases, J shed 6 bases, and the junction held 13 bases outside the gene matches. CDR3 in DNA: TGTGCCAGCAGCGTAGAGATCCAACTGGGGACAGGCCATGGCTACACCTTC. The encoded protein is CASSVEIQLGTGHGYTF. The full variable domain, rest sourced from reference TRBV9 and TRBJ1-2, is DSGVTQTPKHLITATGQRVTLRCSPRSGDLSVYWYQQSLDQGLQFLIQYYNGEERAKGNILERFSAQQFPDLHSELNLSSLELGDSALYFCASSVEIQLGTGHGYTFGSGTRLTVV.

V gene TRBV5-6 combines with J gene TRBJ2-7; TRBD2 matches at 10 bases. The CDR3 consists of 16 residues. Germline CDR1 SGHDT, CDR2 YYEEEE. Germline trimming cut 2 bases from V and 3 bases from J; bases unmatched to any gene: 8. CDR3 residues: CASSLGLAGALYEQYF. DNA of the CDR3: TGTGCCAGCAGCTTAGGCCTAGCGGGAGCCCTCTACGAGCAGTACTTC.

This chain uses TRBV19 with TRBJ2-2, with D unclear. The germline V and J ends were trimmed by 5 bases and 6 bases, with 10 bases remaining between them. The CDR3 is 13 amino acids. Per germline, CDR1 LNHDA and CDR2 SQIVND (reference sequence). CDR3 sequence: CASSSDPAGELFF. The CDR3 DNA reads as TGTGCCAGTAGTTCTGACCCGGCCGGGGAGCTGTTTTTT.

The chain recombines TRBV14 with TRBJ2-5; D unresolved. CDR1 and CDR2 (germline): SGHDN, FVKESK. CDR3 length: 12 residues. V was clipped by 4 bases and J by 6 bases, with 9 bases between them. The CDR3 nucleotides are TGTGCCAGCAGCCTCGAACGGAAGACCCAGTACTTC. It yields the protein CASSLERKTQYF.

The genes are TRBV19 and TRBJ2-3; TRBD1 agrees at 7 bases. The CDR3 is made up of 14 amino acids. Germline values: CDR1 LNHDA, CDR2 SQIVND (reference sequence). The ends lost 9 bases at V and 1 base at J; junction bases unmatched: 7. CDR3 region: CASSPTGRTDTQYF. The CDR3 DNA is TGTGCCAGCAGTCCGACAGGGCGCACAGATACGCAGTATTTT.

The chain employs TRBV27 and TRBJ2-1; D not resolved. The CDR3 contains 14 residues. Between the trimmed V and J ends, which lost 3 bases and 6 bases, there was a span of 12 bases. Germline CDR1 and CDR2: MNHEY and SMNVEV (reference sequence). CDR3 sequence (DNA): TGTGCCAGCAGTTTCGGTTGGTCGGTCAATGAGCAGTTCTTC. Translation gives CASSFGWSVNEQFF.

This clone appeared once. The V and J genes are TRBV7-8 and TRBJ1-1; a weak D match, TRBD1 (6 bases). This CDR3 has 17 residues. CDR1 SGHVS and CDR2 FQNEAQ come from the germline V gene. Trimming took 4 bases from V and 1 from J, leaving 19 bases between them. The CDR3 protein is CASSSTSGAGWNTEAFF. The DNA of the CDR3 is TGTGCCAGCAGCTCCACCTCAGGGGCCGGATGGAACACTGAAGCTTTCTTT.

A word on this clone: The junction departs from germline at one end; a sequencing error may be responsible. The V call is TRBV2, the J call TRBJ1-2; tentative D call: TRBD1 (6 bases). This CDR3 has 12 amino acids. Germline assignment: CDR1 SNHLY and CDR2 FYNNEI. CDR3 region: CASSDLSGDIPF. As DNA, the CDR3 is TGTGCCAGCAGTGACCTTTCAGGGGACATTCCGTTC.

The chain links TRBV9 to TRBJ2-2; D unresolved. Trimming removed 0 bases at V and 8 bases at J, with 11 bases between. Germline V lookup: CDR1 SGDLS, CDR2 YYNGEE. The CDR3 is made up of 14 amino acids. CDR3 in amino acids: CASSVAVRMGELFF. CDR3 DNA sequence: TGTGCCAGCAGCGTAGCAGTCCGTATGGGGGAGCTGTTTTTT.

The CDR3 region is CASSIELFYGYTF. The CDR3 bases are TGTGCCAGTAGTATTGAACTGTTCTATGGCTACACCTTC. The V gene is TRBV19, the J gene TRBJ1-2, with no clear D. Germline CDR1 reads LNHDA; CDR2 reads SQIVND (reference sequence). This CDR3 spans 13 amino acids. The ends were cut back, 3 bases at V and 4 bases at J, with 9 bases in the middle.